The 26 T cell receptor beta chains in this list originate from one sample, sequenced in a study of cytomegalovirus exposure and HLA in healthy donors (dated by TCRdb to the late 2010s). Library method: the immunoSEQ multiplex PCR assay. For the multiplex PCR, a mixture combining 60 forward primers for TCR Vbeta segments and 13 reverse primers for TCR Jbeta segments was used. TCRdb carries this immuneACCESS record with in-frame sequences only. Its versions omit some clonotypes, under half of them owing to an unresolved V gene in the studies checked, with the rest unexplained. The sample table shows over 100,000 clones, and roughly 76% are seen once. Together, the top ten hold more than 10% of the sample. Sequenced sample: PBMCs. The source is a woman between 35 and 50 years old in good health and CMV-seropositive.

The chain joins TRBV19 to TRBJ1-1; 7 positions match TRBD1. J lost 0 bases, V lost 2 bases, and 6 bases had no gene match. This CDR3 contains 16 residues. CDR1 LNHDA and CDR2 SQIVND come from the germline V gene (reference sequence). CDR3 amino acids: CASSIYQGQMNTEAFF. The CDR3 bases are TGTGCCAGTAGTATATACCAGGGACAGATGAACACTGAAGCTTTCTTT. Variable domain in full (rest from reference TRBV19 and TRBJ1-1): DGGITQSPKYLFRKEGQNVTLSCEQNLNHDAMYWYRQDPGQGLRLIYYSQIVNDFQKGDIAEGYSVSREKKESFPLTVTSAQKNPTAFYLCASSIYQGQMNTEAFFGQGTRLTVV.

The chain has TRBV9 and TRBJ1-2, with D hard to call. Germline V CDR1 and CDR2: SGDLS, YYNGEE. V was trimmed by 0 bases and J by 8 bases, leaving 11 bases between them. The CDR3 covers 13 residues. The CDR3 spells CASSVGGQLGYTF. The CDR3 region has the DNA TGTGCCAGCAGCGTAGGAGGCCAATTGGGCTACACCTTC.

V gene TRBV5-1 combines with J gene TRBJ1-2; D is uncertain. Looked up from germline, CDR1 is SGHRS and CDR2 is YFSETQ. CDR3 length: 15 amino acids. Deletions cut 0 bases from V and 2 bases from J, with 11 bases between. The CDR3 loop reads CASSLGSEPNYGYTF. In nucleotides, the CDR3 is TGCGCCAGCAGCTTGGGTTCAGAACCCAACTATGGCTACACCTTC.

CDR3 nucleotides: TGTGCCAGCAGTATTCTTGGACAGCCGAACACTGAAGCTTTCTTT. Protein: CASSILGQPNTEAFF. The chain joins TRBV25-1 to TRBJ1-1; D is possibly TRBD1 (6 bases). V was pared by 5 bases and J by 1 base, with 14 bases between. CDR3 length equals 15 residues. The germline CDR1 and CDR2 sequences are MGHDK and SYGVNS.

The rearrangement links TRBV15 to TRBJ1-1; D ambiguous. This CDR3 comprises 14 residues. With 1 base removed from V and 1 base from J, the gap between germline ends came to 7 bases. Germline-derived CDR1 and CDR2 are LNHNV and YYDKDF (reference sequence). The CDR3 here is CATSRGEGNTEAFF. CDR3 in DNA: TGTGCCACCAGCAGAGGCGAGGGGAACACTGAAGCTTTCTTT.

The chain joins TRBV2 to TRBJ1-2; 7 nucleotides agree with TRBD1. The V segment lost 5 bases and the J segment 6 bases; nucleotides outside the gene matches: 9. Germline V lookup: CDR1 SNHLY, CDR2 FYNNEI. This CDR3 spans 14 amino acids. CDR3 sequence: CASSWDSSENGYTF. The DNA for the CDR3 is TGTGCCAGCAGTTGGGACAGTTCGGAGAATGGCTACACCTTC.

This clone was detected only once. The gene calls are TRBV4-1 and TRBJ2-3, with TRBD2 matching 15 bases. The CDR3 consists of 16 residues. V gave up 4 bases and J gave up 6 bases; unmatched junction bases: 5. Germline CDR1 and CDR2: MGHRA and YSYEKL. In nucleotides, the CDR3 is TGCGCCAGCAGCCCGACCGGGACTAGCGGGGGGGATACGCAGTATTTT. This gives the protein CASSPTGTSGGDTQYF.

This clone was detected only a few times. One junction end does not reproduce the germline sequence, and a read error may be involved. The chain has TRBV7-7 and TRBJ2-5, with a weak D call TRBD2 (6 bases). Germline CDR1 reads SSHAT; CDR2 reads FNYEAQ (reference sequence). CDR3 length: 14 residues. CDR3 DNA: TGTGCTAGCAGCTTAAAGGCGGGGCAAGAGACCCAGTACTTC. It specifies CASSLKAGQETQYF.

The chain links TRBV27 to TRBJ2-4; D is ambiguous. CDR1 is MNHEY, CDR2 SMNVEV, per germline (reference sequence). Deletions cut 8 bases from V and 0 bases from J, with 5 bases between. This CDR3 is 12 amino acids long. This CDR3 is CASGLAKNIQYF. In nucleotides, the CDR3 is TGTGCCAGCGGCCTAGCCAAAAACATTCAGTACTTC.

The chain employs TRBV30 and TRBJ1-2; 11 bases align to TRBD1. The CDR3 runs 17 residues. The junction had 13 bases not matched to a gene; V was cut back by 1 base and J by 6 bases. CDR1 is GTSNPN and CDR2 is SVGIG in the germline V gene (reference sequence). CDR3 sequence (DNA): TGTGCCTGGAGTGCCGACCGGTGGGTGGGACAGGGGGATGGCTACACCTTC. This codes for CAWSADRWVGQGDGYTF.

The CDR3 nucleotides are TGCAGCGTCTGCAGGGGGCAAGAGACCCAGTACTTC. Its protein product is CSVCRGQETQYF. This chain joins TRBV29-1 and TRBJ2-5; 7 bases match TRBD1. The J segment lost 2 bases and the V segment lost 6 bases, leaving 3 bases of the junction unmatched. Germline CDR1 reads SQVTM; CDR2 reads ANQGSEA. There are 12 residues in the CDR3.

The chain joins TRBV2 to TRBJ1-1, with a tentative D call TRBD1 (5 bases). CDR1 SNHLY and CDR2 FYNNEI come from the germline V gene. V lost 4 bases and J lost 1, with 10 bases in between. CDR3 size: 14 residues. CDR3 region: CASSVWGGNTEAFF. The CDR3 coding sequence is TGTGCCAGCAGTGTCTGGGGGGGGAACACTGAAGCTTTCTTT.

The chain couples TRBV4-1 to TRBJ2-7; 10 bases are a match to TRBD2. Germline assignment: CDR1 MGHRA and CDR2 YSYEKL. J gave up 0 bases and V 4 bases, and 3 bases lay outside the gene matches. The CDR3 totals 15 residues. The CDR3 DNA reads as TGCGCCAGCAGCCTCTCTAGCGGGGGCTCCTACGAGCAGTACTTC. It codes for CASSLSSGGSYEQYF.

CDR3 in DNA: TGTGCCAGCTCACCAAGGGGTAGCTCCTACAATGAGCAGTTCTTC. Translating it yields CASSPRGSSYNEQFF. This chain links TRBV18 with TRBJ2-1; D may be TRBD1 (5 bases). Deletions cut 2 bases from V and 0 bases from J, with 8 bases between. This CDR3 has 15 residues. Germline CDR1 is KGHSH and CDR2 is LQKENI.

The chain carries TRBV9 and TRBJ2-3; 11 bases map to TRBD2. J was trimmed by 2 bases and V by 7 bases; bases with no gene match: 6. The germline CDR1 and CDR2 sequences are SGDLS and YYNGEE. The CDR3 runs to 15 residues. CDR3 region: CASGLLAGATDTQYF. In nucleotides, the CDR3 is TGTGCCAGCGGGTTACTAGCGGGGGCCACAGATACGCAGTATTTT. Drawing the rest from reference TRBV9 and TRBJ2-3, the complete variable domain is DSGVTQTPKHLITATGQRVTLRCSPRSGDLSVYWYQQSLDQGLQFLIQYYNGEERAKGNILERFSAQQFPDLHSELNLSSLELGDSALYFCASGLLAGATDTQYFGPGTRLTVL.

This chain's CDR3 is CASSLGTDEAFF. CDR3 bases: TGCGCCAGCAGCTTAGGGACAGATGAGGCTTTCTTT. The gene calls are TRBV5-1 and TRBJ1-1, with 7 bases matching TRBD1. This CDR3 is 12 amino acids long. Per the germline V gene, CDR1 is SGHRS and CDR2 is YFSETQ. The ends lost 2 bases at V and 11 bases at J; junction bases unmatched: 6.

The rearrangement links TRBV12-2 to TRBJ2-1; the table assigns TRBD2, which was not confirmed against the DNA. TRBV12-2 is classified as a pseudogene. This CDR3 has 17 residues. DNA for the CDR3: TGTGCAAGTCGCTTAGTGAGTTATGGACTCACCTACAATGAGCAGTTCTTC. Translation gives CASRLVSYGLTYNEQFF.

CDR3 amino acids: CASSYQGSSYEQYF. For the CDR3, the DNA is TGTGCCAGCAGTTACCAGGGCAGTTCCTACGAGCAGTACTTC. The V call is TRBV6-5, the J call TRBJ2-7; D is possibly TRBD1 (5 bases). The CDR3 runs to 14 residues. The V end was cut by 2 bases, the J end by 1 base, with 9 bases between. Germline lookup yields CDR1 MNHEY and CDR2 SVGAGI.

This clone was observed a handful of times. The chain links TRBV30 to TRBJ1-3; TRBD1 might be the D (6 bases). Germline assignment: CDR1 GTSNPN and CDR2 SVGIG (reference sequence). The CDR3 spans 12 residues. With 5 bases removed from V and 4 bases from J, the gap between germline ends came to 9 bases. CDR3 DNA: TGTGCCTGGGGACAGTCCGGAAACACCATATATTTT. Its translation: CAWGQSGNTIYF. Complete variable domain (other parts from reference TRBV30 and TRBJ1-3): SQTIHQWPATLVQPVGSPLSLECTVEGTSNPNLYWYRQAAGRGLQLLFYSVGIGQISSEVPQNLSASRPQDRQFILSSKKLLLSDSGFYLCAWGQSGNTIYFGEGSWLTVV.

The J gene is TRBJ1-5, the V gene TRBV27; a possible D gene is TRBD1 (5 bases). The CDR3 extends over 14 amino acids. CDR1 and CDR2 from the germline V gene are MNHEY and SMNVEV (reference sequence). V shed 1 base and J shed 1 base, with 5 bases lying between them. The CDR3 bases are TGTGCCAGCAGTTTATGGGGCAGCAATCAGCCCCAGCATTTT. It is translated as CASSLWGSNQPQHF.

CDR3 bases: TGTGCCAGCAGCTTAGCCAGGGACTATGGCTACACCTTC. Protein: CASSLARDYGYTF. The chain employs TRBV7-2 and TRBJ1-2; possible D gene TRBD1, 5 bases. The CDR3 covers 13 residues. Germline CDR1 reads SGHTA; CDR2 reads FQGNSA. V gave up 0 bases and J gave up 3 bases, with 5 bases separating them. Together with reference TRBV7-2 and TRBJ1-2, the CDR3 gives the full variable domain: GAGVSQSPSNKVTEKGKDVELRCDPISGHTALYWYRQSLGQGLEFLIYFQGNSAPDKSGLPSDRFSAERTGGSVSTLTIQRTQQEDSAVYLCASSLARDYGYTFGSGTRLTVV.

In this sample, this clone turned up a few times. The chain employs TRBV10-2 and TRBJ1-2; D is possibly TRBD1 (5 bases). Germline V gene lookup returns CDR1 WSHSY and CDR2 SAAADI. Trimming shortened V by 6 bases and J by 2 bases, and 16 bases separated the two germline ends. The CDR3 covers 15 residues. CDR3 in DNA: TGCGCCAGCAGGGGAGGGCAGGGCCAAAACTATGGCTACACCTTC. This sequence encodes CASRGGQGQNYGYTF.

The V gene is TRBV19, the J gene TRBJ2-3; D perhaps matches TRBD2 (7 bases). The germline V gene has CDR1 LNHDA and CDR2 SQIVND (reference sequence). The CDR3 has 16 amino acids. V was clipped by 6 bases and J by 1 base, with 17 bases between them. The CDR3 loop is CASSPRGAGGTDTQYF. The CDR3, as DNA: TGTGCCAGTAGCCCCAGGGGTGCGGGGGGCACAGATACGCAGTATTTT. The full variable domain, in which reference TRBV19 and TRBJ2-3 provide the parts outside the CDR3, is DGGITQSPKYLFRKEGQNVTLSCEQNLNHDAMYWYRQDPGQGLRLIYYSQIVNDFQKGDIAEGYSVSREKKESFPLTVTSAQKNPTAFYLCASSPRGAGGTDTQYFGPGTRLTVL.

V usage is TRBV7-9 and J usage is TRBJ1-2; D uncertain. The ends were cut back, 4 bases at V and 5 bases at J, with 20 bases in the middle. Germline loops: CDR1 SEHNR, CDR2 FQNEAQ (reference sequence). CDR3 length: 16 residues. The CDR3 coding sequence is TGTGCCAGCAGCTCGCCGTTGTCCCGGGTGATGTATGGCTACACCTTC. Protein product: CASSSPLSRVMYGYTF. The whole variable domain, remainder taken from reference TRBV7-9 and TRBJ1-2, is DTGVSQNPRHKITKRGQNVTFRCDPISEHNRLYWYRQTLGQGPEFLTYFQNEAQLEKSRLLSDRFSAERPKGSFSTLEIQRTEQGDSAMYLCASSSPLSRVMYGYTFGSGTRLTVV.

The J gene is TRBJ2-1, the V gene TRBV11-2, with 8 bases that match TRBD1. J gave up 15 bases and V 5 bases, and 9 bases lay outside the gene matches. From germline, CDR1 is SGHAT and CDR2 FQNNGV. The CDR3 is 12 residues long. The CDR3 bases are TGTGCCAGCAGCCAGACAGGGGTACGAGTGTTCTTC. The encoded protein is CASSQTGVRVFF.

V is TRBV9 and J is TRBJ1-6, with D perhaps matching TRBD1 (6 bases). Germline-derived CDR1 and CDR2 are SGDLS and YYNGEE. The CDR3 totals 17 residues. Trimming took 8 bases from V and 7 from J, leaving 25 bases between them. Written as DNA, the CDR3 is TGTGCCAGTACCCGGGACGATCAGGGGCCAGTAAATTCACCCCTCCACTTT. The encoded protein is CASTRDDQGPVNSPLHF.